This T cell receptor (beta chain) was profiled in a study of OX40 agonist ivuxolimab in advanced cancers. The CDR3 sequence is 18 residues long. V lost 2 bases and J lost 5, with 22 bases in between. Germline V lookup: CDR1 MNHNS, CDR2 SASEGT. Clones were read by immunoSEQ multiplex PCR, and TCRdb kept only the in-frame ones, dropping some. The table records tens of thousands of clones, 75% to 90% of them present only once. The receptor was isolated from an adult with an advanced solid tumor such as melanoma, head and neck, liver or kidney cancer. The source material was CD4+ or CD8+ T cells sorted from blood, sampled in a trial of the OX40 agonist ivuxolimab. The J gene is TRBJ2-1, the V gene TRBV6-1; tentatively, D is TRBD2 (5 bases). The CDR3 bases are TGTGCCAGCAGTGAACTTTATCTCTCCGAGGGTCCGGACAATGAGCAGTTCTTC. This gives the protein CASSELYLSEGPDNEQFF.